Shown below are 7 T cell receptor beta chains from a single sample sequenced in a study of identical twins. TCRdb re-analysed the 5' RACE reads in MiXCR, keeping a single row per CDR3 protein. Of hundreds of thousands of distinct CDR3 sequences listed, more than 13% are singletons. Material: memory (CD45RO+) T cells sorted from blood. Source of these receptors: a woman aged 18-29 years in good health.

This clonotype has at least ten counts. The V and J genes are TRBV30 and TRBJ2-1; D gene unclear. Germline loops: CDR1 GTSNPN, CDR2 SVGIG (reference sequence). V lost 0 bases to trimming and J lost 5 bases, with 8 bases between them. The CDR3 covers 13 residues. CDR3 sequence: CAWSVNYDNEQFF. The CDR3 bases are TGTGCCTGGAGTGTAAATTATGACAATGAGCAGTTCTTC.

The CDR3 DNA sequence: TGCAGTGCTAGAGGGACTAGCGGCTACGAGCAGTACTTC. This translates into CSARGTSGYEQYF. V gene TRBV20-1 combines with J gene TRBJ2-7; TRBD2 matches 10 bases. Trimming took 1 base from V and 3 from J; bases not matched to a gene: 0. Germline CDR1 DFQATT, CDR2 SNEGSKA (reference sequence). The CDR3 has 13 amino acids.

The CDR3 DNA reads TGTGCCAGCATCTTCCAGGGGAGTGAGCAGCCCCAGCATTTT. Translating it yields CASIFQGSEQPQHF. The chain couples TRBV6-1 to TRBJ1-5; D possibly corresponds to TRBD1 (6 bases). V was clipped by 7 bases and J by 7 bases, with 17 bases between them. Looked up from germline, CDR1 is MNHNS and CDR2 is SASEGT. The CDR3 loop spans 14 amino acids.

This clonotype was detected a few times. The chain is built from TRBV7-8 and TRBJ2-3; 7 nucleotides agree with TRBD2. The CDR3 consists of 12 residues. CDR1 and CDR2 from the germline V gene are SGHVS and FQNEAQ. Unmatched junction bases numbered 3, after V lost 1 base and J lost 11 bases. CDR3 sequence (DNA): TGTGCCAGCAGCTTAGACGGGAGGCAGCAGTATTTT. Protein sequence: CASSLDGRQQYF.

This clonotype was observed at least ten times. The chain combines TRBV7-8 with TRBJ1-1; TRBD1 might be the D (6 bases). CDR1 is SGHVS and CDR2 is FQNEAQ in the germline V gene. V dropped 5 bases and J dropped 0 bases, with 16 bases sitting between them. The CDR3 is made up of 16 amino acids. The CDR3 sequence is CASSRFQGPLNTEAFF. Here the CDR3 DNA reads TGTGCCAGCAGCCGCTTCCAGGGGCCATTGAACACTGAAGCTTTCTTT.

This clonotype occurred many times. V and J are TRBV7-2 and TRBJ2-7, with D unclear. The ends were cut back, 4 bases at V and 3 bases at J, with 16 bases in the middle. There are 15 residues in the CDR3. In germline, CDR1 is SGHTA, CDR2 FQGNSA. For the CDR3, the DNA is TGTGCCAGCAGCTCCTCATCCGGGCGCGGCTACGAGCAGTACTTC. Its protein is CASSSSSGRGYEQYF.

Only a few counts were recorded for this clonotype. No conserved phenylalanine or tryptophan is present at the end of the CDR3, so a read error is the likely explanation. The DNA is omitted, as the CDR3 cannot be located on it reliably, and the CDR3 follows TCRdb's listing. This CDR3 reads CASRSHVFS. The rearrangement uses TRBV5-1 and TRBJ1-3. The CDR3 contains 9 residues when both ends are counted. In germline, CDR1 is SGHRS, CDR2 YFSETQ.